This T cell receptor beta chain comes out of a study of cytomegalovirus exposure and HLA in healthy donors. Regarding the study as a whole: First-cohort TCR clusters tended to co-occur in the 130 or so validation repertoires, a later analysis found.

Assay: immunoSEQ multiplex PCR; the TCRdb copy retains only in-frame clones and omits some. The sample consists of under 150,000 clones, about 83% of them appearing once. The CDR3 contains 17 residues. In the case of this clone: Its antigen is not identified.

The rearrangement links TRBV12-1 to TRBJ2-7; the table gives TRBD2 as D, unverified against the DNA. TRBV12-1 is a listed pseudogene. This receptor was identified in a woman in her twenties or thirties in good health and CMV-seronegative. The source material was PBMCs. The chain's CDR3 is CASSFTLLGAGLYEQYF. The CDR3 DNA follows: TGTGCCAGCAGCTTTACCCTCCTCGGAGCGGGGCTATACGAGCAGTACTTC.